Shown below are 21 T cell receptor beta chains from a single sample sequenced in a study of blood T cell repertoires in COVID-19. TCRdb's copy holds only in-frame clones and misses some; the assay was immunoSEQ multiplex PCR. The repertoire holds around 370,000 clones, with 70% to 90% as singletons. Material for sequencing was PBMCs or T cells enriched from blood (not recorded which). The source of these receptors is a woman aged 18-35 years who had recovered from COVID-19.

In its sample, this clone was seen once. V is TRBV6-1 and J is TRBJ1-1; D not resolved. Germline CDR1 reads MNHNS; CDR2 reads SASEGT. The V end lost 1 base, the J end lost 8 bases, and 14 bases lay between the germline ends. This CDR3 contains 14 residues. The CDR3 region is CASSEEMRANEAFF. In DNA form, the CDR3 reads TGTGCCAGCAGTGAAGAAATGCGTGCCAACGAAGCTTTCTTT.

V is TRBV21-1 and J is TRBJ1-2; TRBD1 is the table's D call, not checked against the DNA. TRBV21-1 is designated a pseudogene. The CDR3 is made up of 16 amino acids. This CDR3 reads CASSLGRDRTCYGYTF. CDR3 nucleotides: TGTGCCAGCAGCCTGGGCCGGGACAGGACCTGCTATGGCTACACCTTC.

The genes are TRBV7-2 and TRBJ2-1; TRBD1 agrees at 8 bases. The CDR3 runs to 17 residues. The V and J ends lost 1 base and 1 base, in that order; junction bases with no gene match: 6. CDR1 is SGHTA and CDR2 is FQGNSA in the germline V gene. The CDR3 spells CASSLDVTGESYNEQFF. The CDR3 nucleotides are TGTGCCAGCAGCTTAGACGTGACAGGGGAGTCCTACAATGAGCAGTTCTTC.

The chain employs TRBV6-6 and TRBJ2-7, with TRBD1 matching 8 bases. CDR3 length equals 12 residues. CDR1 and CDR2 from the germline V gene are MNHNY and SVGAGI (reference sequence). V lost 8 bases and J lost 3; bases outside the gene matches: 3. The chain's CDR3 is CASSDRGYEQYF. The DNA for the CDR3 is TGTGCCAGCTCAGACAGGGGCTACGAGCAGTACTTC.

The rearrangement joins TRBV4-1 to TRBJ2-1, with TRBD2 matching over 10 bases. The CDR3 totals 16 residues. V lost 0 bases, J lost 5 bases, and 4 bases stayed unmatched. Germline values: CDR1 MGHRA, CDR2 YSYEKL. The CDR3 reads CASSQDPAGGHNEQFF. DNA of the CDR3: TGCGCCAGCAGCCAAGATCCAGCGGGGGGGCACAATGAGCAGTTCTTC.

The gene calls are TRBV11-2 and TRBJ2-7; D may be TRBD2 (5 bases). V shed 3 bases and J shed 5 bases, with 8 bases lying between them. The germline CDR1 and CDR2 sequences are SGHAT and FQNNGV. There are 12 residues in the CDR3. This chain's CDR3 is CASSFGVHEQYF. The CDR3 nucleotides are TGTGCCAGCAGCTTCGGGGTTCACGAGCAGTACTTC.

The CDR3 DNA follows: TGTGCCTGGAGGGGAGGACAGGGCAATCAGCCCCAGCATTTT. It encodes CAWRGGQGNQPQHF. The rearrangement links TRBV30 to TRBJ1-5; 7 bases fit TRBD1. In germline, CDR1 is GTSNPN, CDR2 SVGIG (reference sequence). With 3 bases clipped from V and 2 bases from J, the junction kept 4 bases outside the gene matches. The CDR3 sequence is 14 residues long.

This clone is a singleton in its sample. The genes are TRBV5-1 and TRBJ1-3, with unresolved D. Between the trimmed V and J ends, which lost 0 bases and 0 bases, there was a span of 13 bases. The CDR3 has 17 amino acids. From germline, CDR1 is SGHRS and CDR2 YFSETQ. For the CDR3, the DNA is TGCGCCAGCAGCTTGGGGGTAGACTTAGCCTCTGGAAACACCATATATTTT. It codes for CASSLGVDLASGNTIYF.

The DNA for the CDR3 is TGTGCCAGCAGCCCGGAGGGATCTCCTGAAGCTTTCTTT. As protein: CASSPEGSPEAFF. The chain employs TRBV5-4 and TRBJ1-1; D not resolved. Between the trimmed V and J ends, which lost 4 bases and 6 bases, there was a span of 13 bases. Germline CDR1 reads SGHNT; CDR2 reads YYREEE (reference sequence). CDR3 length equals 13 residues.

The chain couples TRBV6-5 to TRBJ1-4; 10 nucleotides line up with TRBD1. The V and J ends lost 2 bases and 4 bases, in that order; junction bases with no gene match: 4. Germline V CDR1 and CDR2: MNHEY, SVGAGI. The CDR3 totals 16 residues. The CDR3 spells CASSYRDRGHNEKLFF. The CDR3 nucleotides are TGTGCCAGCAGTTACCGCGACAGGGGGCATAATGAAAAACTGTTTTTT.

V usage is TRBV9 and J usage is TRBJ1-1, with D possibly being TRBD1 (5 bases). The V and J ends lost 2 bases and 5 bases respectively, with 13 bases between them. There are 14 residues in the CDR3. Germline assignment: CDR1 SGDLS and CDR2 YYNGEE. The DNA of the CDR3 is TGTGCCAGCAGCGTTTACCAGGGAGGGACTGAAGCTTTCTTT. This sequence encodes CASSVYQGGTEAFF.

CDR3 amino acids: CASSPDRGSFTYEQYF. The CDR3 DNA is TGTGCCAGCAGCCCAGACAGGGGCAGTTTTACCTACGAGCAGTACTTC. The genes are TRBV11-1 and TRBJ2-7, with TRBD1 matching 8 bases. The length of the CDR3 is 16 residues. Germline values: CDR1 SGHAT, CDR2 FQDESV (reference sequence). V was clipped by 5 bases and J by 2 bases; unmatched bases: 11. Full variable domain (rest looked up from reference TRBV11-1 and TRBJ2-7): EAEVAQSPRYKITEKSQAVAFWCDPISGHATLYWYRQILGQGPELLVQFQDESVVDDSQLPKDRFSAERLKGVDSTLKIQPAELGDSAMYLCASSPDRGSFTYEQYFGPGTRLTVT.

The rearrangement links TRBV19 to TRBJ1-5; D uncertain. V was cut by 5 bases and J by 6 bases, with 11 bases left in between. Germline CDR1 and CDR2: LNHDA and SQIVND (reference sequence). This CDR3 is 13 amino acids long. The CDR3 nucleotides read TGTGCCAGTAGTGCAACAGTTCTTCAGCCCCAGCATTTT. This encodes CASSATVLQPQHF.

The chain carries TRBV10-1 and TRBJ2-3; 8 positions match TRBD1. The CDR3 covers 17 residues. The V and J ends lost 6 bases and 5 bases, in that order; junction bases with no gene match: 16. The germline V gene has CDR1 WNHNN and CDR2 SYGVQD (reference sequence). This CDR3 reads CASSVNPTGELVDTQYF. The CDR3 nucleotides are TGCGCCAGCAGCGTAAACCCGACAGGGGAGTTGGTAGATACGCAGTATTTT.

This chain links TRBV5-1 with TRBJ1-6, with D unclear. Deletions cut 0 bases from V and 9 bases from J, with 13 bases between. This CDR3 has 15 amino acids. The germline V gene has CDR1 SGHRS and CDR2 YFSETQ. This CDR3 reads CASSLERADFSPLHF. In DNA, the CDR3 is TGCGCCAGCAGCTTGGAGAGGGCCGATTTTTCACCCCTCCACTTT.

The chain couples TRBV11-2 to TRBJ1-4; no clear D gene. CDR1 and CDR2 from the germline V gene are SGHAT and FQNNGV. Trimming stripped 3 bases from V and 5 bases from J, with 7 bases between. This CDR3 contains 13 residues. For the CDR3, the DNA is TGTGCCAGCAGCTTTGGAGGAAATGAAAAACTGTTTTTT. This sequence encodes CASSFGGNEKLFF.

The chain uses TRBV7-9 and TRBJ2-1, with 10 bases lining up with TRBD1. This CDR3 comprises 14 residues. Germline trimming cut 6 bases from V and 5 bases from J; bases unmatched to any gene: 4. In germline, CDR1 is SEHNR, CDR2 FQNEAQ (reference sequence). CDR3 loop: CASRGQGRHNEQFF. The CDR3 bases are TGTGCCAGCAGGGGACAGGGGAGGCACAATGAGCAGTTCTTC.

The CDR3 DNA reads as TGTGCCAGCAGTAAGAGCGGTATGGGAAACTATGGCTACACCTTC. Its translation is CASSKSGMGNYGYTF. This chain connects TRBV6-5 to TRBJ1-2; D is uncertain. V was trimmed by 5 bases and J by 2 bases, leaving 15 bases between them. The germline gives CDR1 MNHEY, CDR2 SVGAGI. This CDR3 is built from 15 residues.

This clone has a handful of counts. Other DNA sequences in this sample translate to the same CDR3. The CDR3 reads CASRQGAYEQYF. CDR3 nucleotides: TGTGCCAGCCGGCAGGGGGCCTACGAGCAGTACTTC. This chain uses TRBV2 with TRBJ2-7; TRBD1 matches 7 bases. Per germline, CDR1 SNHLY and CDR2 FYNNEI. This CDR3 spans 12 amino acids. After removal of 8 bases from V and 2 bases from J, the junction contained 3 bases not matched to a gene.

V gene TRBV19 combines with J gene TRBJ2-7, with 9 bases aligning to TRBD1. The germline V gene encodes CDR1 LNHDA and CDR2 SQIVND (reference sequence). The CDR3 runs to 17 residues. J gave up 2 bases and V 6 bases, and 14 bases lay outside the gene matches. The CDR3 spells CASRRAPTGTGPYEQYF. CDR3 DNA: TGTGCCAGTAGAAGGGCACCCACCGGGACAGGGCCCTACGAGCAGTACTTC.

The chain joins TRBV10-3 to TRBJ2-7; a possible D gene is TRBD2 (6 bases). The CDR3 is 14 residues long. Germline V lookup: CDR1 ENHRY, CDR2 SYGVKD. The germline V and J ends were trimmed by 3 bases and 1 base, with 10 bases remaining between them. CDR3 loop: CAISETGESYEQYF. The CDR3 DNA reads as TGTGCCATCAGTGAAACGGGAGAATCCTACGAGCAGTACTTC.